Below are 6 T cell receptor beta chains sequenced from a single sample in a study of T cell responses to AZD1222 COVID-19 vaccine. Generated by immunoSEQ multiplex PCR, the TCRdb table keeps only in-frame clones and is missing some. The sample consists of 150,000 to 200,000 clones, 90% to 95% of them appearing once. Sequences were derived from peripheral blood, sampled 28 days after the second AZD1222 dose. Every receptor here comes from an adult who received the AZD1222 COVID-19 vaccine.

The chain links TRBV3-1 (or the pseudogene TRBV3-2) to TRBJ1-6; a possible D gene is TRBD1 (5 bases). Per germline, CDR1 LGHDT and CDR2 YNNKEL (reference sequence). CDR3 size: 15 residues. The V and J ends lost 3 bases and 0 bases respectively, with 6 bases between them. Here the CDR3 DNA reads TGTGCCAGCAGCCAGCAGGGCTCCTATAATTCACCCCTCCACTTT. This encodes CASSQQGSYNSPLHF.

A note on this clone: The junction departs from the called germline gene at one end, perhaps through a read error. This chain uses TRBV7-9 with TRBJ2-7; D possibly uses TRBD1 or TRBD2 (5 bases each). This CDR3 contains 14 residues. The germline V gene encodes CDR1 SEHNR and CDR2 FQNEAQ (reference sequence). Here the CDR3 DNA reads TGTGCCAGCAGCCTAGCCGGGACCTACCTGGAGCAGTACTTC. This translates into CASSLAGTYLEQYF. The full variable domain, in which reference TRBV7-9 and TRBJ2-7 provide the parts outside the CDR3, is DTGVSQNPRHKITKRGQNVTFRCDPISEHNRLYWYRQTLGQGPEFLTYFQNEAQLEKSRLLSDRFSAERPKGSFSTLEIQRTEQGDSAMYLCASSLAGTYLEQYFGPGTRLTVT.

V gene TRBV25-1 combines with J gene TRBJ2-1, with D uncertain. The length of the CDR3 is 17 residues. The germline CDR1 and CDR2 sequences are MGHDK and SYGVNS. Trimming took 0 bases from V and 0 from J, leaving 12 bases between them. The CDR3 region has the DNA TGTGCCAGCAGTGAATATGACATCGGCAACTCCTACAATGAGCAGTTCTTC. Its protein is CASSEYDIGNSYNEQFF.

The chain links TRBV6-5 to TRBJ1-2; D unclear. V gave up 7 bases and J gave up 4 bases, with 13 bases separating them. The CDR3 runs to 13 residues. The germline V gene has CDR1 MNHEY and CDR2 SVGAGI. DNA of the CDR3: TGTGCCAGCATTCGGTGGTTTGGCTATGGCTACACCTTC. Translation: CASIRWFGYGYTF.

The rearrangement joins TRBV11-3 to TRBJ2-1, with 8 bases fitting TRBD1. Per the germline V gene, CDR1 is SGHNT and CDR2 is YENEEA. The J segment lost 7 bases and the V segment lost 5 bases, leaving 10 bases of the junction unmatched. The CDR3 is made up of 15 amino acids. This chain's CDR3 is CASSPYRRDRNEQFF. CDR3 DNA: TGTGCCAGCAGCCCGTATCGGCGGGACAGGAATGAGCAGTTCTTC.

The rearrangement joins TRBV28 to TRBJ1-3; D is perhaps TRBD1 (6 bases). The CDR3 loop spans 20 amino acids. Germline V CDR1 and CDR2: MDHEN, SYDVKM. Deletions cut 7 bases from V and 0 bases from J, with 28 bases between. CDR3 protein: CASTPWGGRAVKSSGNTIYF. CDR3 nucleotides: TGTGCCAGCACACCCTGGGGGGGCCGCGCCGTTAAGAGCTCTGGAAACACCATATATTTT.